One and the same sample provided the 17 T cell receptor beta chains below, sequenced in a study of T-cell memory formation after mild COVID-19. TCRdb itself ran the 5' RACE reads through MiXCR, one entry per CDR3 protein. The profile covers 200,000 to 300,000 distinct CDR3 sequences, with roughly a sixth appearing a single time and 22% taken by the ten largest. The source material was PBMCs or a T cell subset sorted from them (not recorded which). These receptors were obtained from a man younger than 30 who had mild COVID-19 (a few samples of this study predate the infection). Cell type and time point are not known.

The chain carries TRBV7-6 and TRBJ2-7, with 7 bases matching TRBD1. CDR1 SGHVS and CDR2 FNYEAQ come from the germline V gene. V dropped 5 bases and J dropped 2; count of bases not matched to a gene: 12. The CDR3 runs 16 residues. The CDR3 loop is CASSPRTGLFTYEQYF. The CDR3 nucleotides are TGTGCCAGCAGCCCACGGACAGGTTTGTTCACCTACGAGCAGTACTTC. The whole variable domain, filled in from reference TRBV7-6 and TRBJ2-7, reads GAGVSQSPRYKVTKRGQDVALRCDPISGHVSLYWYRQALGQGPEFLTYFNYEAQQDKSGLPNDRFSAERPEGSISTLTIQRTEQRDSAMYRCASSPRTGLFTYEQYFGPGTRLTVT.

This clonotype was observed a few times. The rearrangement joins TRBV7-8 to TRBJ2-7, with a weak D call TRBD2 (6 bases). Trimming stripped 3 bases from V and 2 bases from J, with 11 bases between. The CDR3 runs to 14 residues. Germline-derived CDR1 and CDR2 are SGHVS and FQNEAQ. CDR3 residues: CASSFGGATYEQYF. In DNA, the CDR3 is TGTGCCAGCAGCTTCGGCGGGGCGACCTACGAGCAGTACTTC.

This clonotype was counted between two and nine times. The chain is built from TRBV20-1 and TRBJ2-2, with D possibly TRBD1 on 6 matching bases. Germline lookup yields CDR1 DFQATT and CDR2 SNEGSKA (reference sequence). This CDR3 spans 14 amino acids. Trimming shortened V by 4 bases and J by 0 bases, and 9 bases separated the two germline ends. CDR3 in amino acids: CSAKRQANTGELFF. DNA for the CDR3: TGCAGTGCTAAGCGACAGGCGAACACCGGGGAGCTGTTTTTT.

This clonotype was detected ten times or more. The chain joins TRBV4-1 to TRBJ1-5, with D unresolved. Germline assignment: CDR1 MGHRA and CDR2 YSYEKL. This CDR3 contains 17 residues. V lost 4 bases and J 5 bases, leaving 21 bases between the germline ends. The CDR3 DNA reads TGCGCCAGCAGCCGCGGCGGCCCGCTGGGATACGATCAGCCCCAGCATTTT. Amino acids: CASSRGGPLGYDQPQHF.

CDR3 DNA sequence: TGTGCCAGCTCACCAGGAACCGGGACAGGGGGCGGTCAGCCCCAGCATTTT. As protein: CASSPGTGTGGGQPQHF. V usage is TRBV18 and J usage is TRBJ1-5; 12 positions match TRBD1. V was clipped by 2 bases and J by 6 bases; unmatched bases: 8. Germline V lookup: CDR1 KGHSH, CDR2 LQKENI. This CDR3 has 17 residues.

This clonotype was seen ten or more times. V is TRBV18 and J is TRBJ2-7; a possible D gene is TRBD1 (7 bases). There are 12 residues in the CDR3. CDR1 and CDR2 from the germline V gene are KGHSH and LQKENI. The V and J ends lost 6 bases and 12 bases respectively, with 18 bases between them. This CDR3 reads CASSSQGGTAYV. Here the CDR3 DNA reads TGTGCCAGCTCTTCCCAAGGAGGGACAGCGTACGTC.

The chain combines TRBV28 with TRBJ1-3; D is unresolved. V was clipped by 7 bases and J by 3 bases, with 16 bases between them. Germline CDR1 MDHEN, CDR2 SYDVKM. The CDR3 is 15 amino acids. The CDR3 sequence is CASTSSPDGGNTIYF. The CDR3 DNA reads as TGTGCCAGCACTTCGAGCCCGGATGGTGGAAACACCATATATTTT.

This clonotype was seen a handful of times. This chain links TRBV5-1 with TRBJ2-5; no firm D call. CDR1 and CDR2 (germline): SGHRS, YFSETQ. CDR3 size: 12 residues. V was trimmed by 7 bases and J by 4 bases, leaving 11 bases between them. As DNA, the CDR3 is TGCGCCAGCCAAGGTGGTGGAGAGACCCAGTACTTC. Amino acid sequence: CASQGGGETQYF.

V is TRBV6-5 and J is TRBJ2-3; no clear D gene. CDR1 and CDR2 from the germline V gene are MNHEY and SVGAGI. This CDR3 has 12 residues. V was pared by 7 bases and J by 6 bases, with 11 bases between. CDR3 protein: CASTAVGDTQYF. Here the CDR3 DNA reads TGTGCCAGCACCGCAGTCGGGGATACGCAGTATTTT.

The genes are TRBV15 and TRBJ2-5; 7 bases fit TRBD2. Per the germline V gene, CDR1 is LNHNV and CDR2 is YYDKDF (reference sequence). Trimming cost V 8 bases and J 4 bases; bases outside gene matches: 10. The CDR3 is made up of 14 amino acids. CDR3 sequence reads: CATRVGGEGETQYF. As DNA, the CDR3 is TGTGCCACCCGTGTGGGGGGGGAAGGAGAGACCCAGTACTTC.

Remarks on this clonotype: Germline and junction disagree at one end, which may indicate a read error. CDR3 nucleotide sequence: TGTGCCTGGAGTAACCCGTCAGAAGAGCTCTTC. Its translation: CAWSNPSEELF. V and J are TRBV30 and TRBJ2-7; no definite D call. CDR3 length: 11 amino acids. Germline CDR1 and CDR2: GTSNPN and SVGIG (reference sequence). The full variable domain, completed using reference TRBV30 and TRBJ2-7, is SQTIHQWPATLVQPVGSPLSLECTVEGTSNPNLYWYRQAAGRGLQLLFYSVGIGQISSEVPQNLSASRPQDRQFILSSKKLLLSDSGFYLCAWSNPSEELFGPGTRLTVT.

The chain couples TRBV7-9 to TRBJ1-2; D is possibly TRBD1 (5 bases). Trimming removed 5 bases from V and 8 bases from J, with 18 bases in between. Germline V gene lookup returns CDR1 SEHNR and CDR2 FQNEAQ (reference sequence). The CDR3 is 14 residues long. CDR3 sequence (DNA): TGTGCCAGCAGCGCCCGTGGGGGGGAGGAAGGCTACACCTTC. Amino acids: CASSARGGEEGYTF.

This clonotype was detected a few times. The CDR3 coding sequence is TGTGCCTGGATAGGGCAGCCCGGAGATACGCAGTATTTT. Its translation is CAWIGQPGDTQYF. The chain joins TRBV30 to TRBJ2-3; D unclear. The V end lost 4 bases, the J end lost 5 bases, and 13 bases lay between the germline ends. Germline V CDR1 and CDR2: GTSNPN, SVGIG (reference sequence). The CDR3 runs to 13 residues.

This clonotype has only a few counts. CDR3 in DNA: TGTGCCAGCAGAGGTAGCGGGGGGCCGGATACGCAGTATTTT. Its translation: CASRGSGGPDTQYF. J is TRBJ2-3 and V is TRBV25-1; 10 bases match TRBD2. CDR3 size: 14 residues. V lost 6 bases and J lost 6; bases outside the gene matches: 6. Germline V gene lookup returns CDR1 MGHDK and CDR2 SYGVNS.

At least ten counts were recorded for this clonotype. The CDR3 is CATSTGSGGLTDTQYF. Written as DNA, the CDR3 is TGTGCCACCAGCACTGGGAGCGGAGGCCTCACAGATACGCAGTATTTT. The chain combines TRBV15 with TRBJ2-3; D is perhaps TRBD2 (5 bases). Trimming took 4 bases from V and 2 from J, leaving 16 bases between them. Germline loops: CDR1 LNHNV, CDR2 YYDKDF (reference sequence). This CDR3 is 16 amino acids long.

Only a few counts were recorded for this clonotype. This chain joins TRBV3-1 and TRBJ1-5; D is ambiguous. The CDR3 is made up of 13 amino acids. The germline V gene has CDR1 LGHDT and CDR2 YNNKEL (reference sequence). Trimming shortened V by 4 bases and J by 4 bases, and 8 bases separated the two germline ends. The CDR3 nucleotides read TGTGCCAGCAGCCCGGCAATGAATCAGCCCCAGCATTTT. Its protein product is CASSPAMNQPQHF.

The rearrangement uses TRBV7-8 and TRBJ2-7; D gene unclear. Trimming took 5 bases from V and 0 from J, leaving 11 bases between them. The CDR3 is 14 amino acids. The germline V gene encodes CDR1 SGHVS and CDR2 FQNEAQ. CDR3 DNA sequence: TGTGCCAGCAGCGCCAAGGGAAGCTCCTACGAGCAGTACTTC. Amino acid sequence: CASSAKGSSYEQYF.